This TCR beta chain was recovered during a study of PD-L1 blockade in urothelial cancer. Libraries were prepared by immunoSEQ multiplex PCR; TCRdb keeps only in-frame clonotypes and omits some of them. The table lists around 130,000 clones, approximately 84% of them singletons. Time point meaning: pretreatment peripheral blood. This TCR came from a man aged 45 to 65 with urothelial cancer. Material: PBMCs, obtained around atezolizumab (anti-PD-L1) treatment.

Here the CDR3 reads CASRTAVSYNEQFF. DNA for the CDR3: TGTGCCAGCAGGACGGCGGTGTCCTACAATGAGCAGTTCTTC. The chain combines TRBV6-1 with TRBJ2-1; D is undetermined. The germline CDR1 and CDR2 sequences are MNHNS and SASEGT. Trimming took off 6 bases at V and 1 base at J, with 10 bases between the two ends. This CDR3 has 14 residues.